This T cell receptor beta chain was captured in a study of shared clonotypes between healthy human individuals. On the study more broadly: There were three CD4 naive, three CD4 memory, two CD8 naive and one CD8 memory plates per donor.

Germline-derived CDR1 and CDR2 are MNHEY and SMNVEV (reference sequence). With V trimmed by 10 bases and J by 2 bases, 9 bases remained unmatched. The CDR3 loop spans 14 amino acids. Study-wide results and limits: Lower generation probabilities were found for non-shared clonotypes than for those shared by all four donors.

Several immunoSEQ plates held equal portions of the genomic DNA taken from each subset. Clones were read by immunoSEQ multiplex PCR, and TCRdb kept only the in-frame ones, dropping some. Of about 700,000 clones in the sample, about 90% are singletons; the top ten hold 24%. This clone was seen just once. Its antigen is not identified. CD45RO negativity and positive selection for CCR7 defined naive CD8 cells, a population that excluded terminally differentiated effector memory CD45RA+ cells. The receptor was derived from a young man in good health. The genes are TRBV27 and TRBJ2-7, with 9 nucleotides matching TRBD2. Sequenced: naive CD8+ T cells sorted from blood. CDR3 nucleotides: TGTGCCACCATGCCTAGCGGGGCTCCCTACGAGCAGTACTTC. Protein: CATMPSGAPYEQYF.